The clone carrying this T cell receptor beta chain was seen repeatedly, ten times or more. The sample is drawn from a study of response to subunit inactivated influenza vaccine. The CDR3 spans 14 residues. Trimming removed 6 bases from V and 3 bases from J; junction bases left unmatched: 2. The germline V gene has CDR1 SNHLY and CDR2 FYNNEI. TCRdb passed the RT-PCR reads through MiXCR, listing each CDR3 protein once. The profile shows a few hundred thousand distinct CDR3 sequences, 12% to 15% of them singletons. The TCR originated in a man aged 45-65 years who received an inactivated influenza vaccine. The chain is built from TRBV2 and TRBJ2-1, with TRBD2 identical over 10 bases. The source was PBMCs from blood, collected less than 13 days after vaccination. In nucleotides, the CDR3 is TGTGCCAGCAGCGGACTAGCGGTCTACAATGAGCAGTTCTTC. Protein product: CASSGLAVYNEQFF.